The following is a T cell receptor (beta chain) sequence with its context. The sample originates from a study of radiotherapy plus CTLA-4 blockade in lung cancer. Study-level information: With 30% to 40% of patients having disease control, objective responses were seen in about 17%.

V was shortened by 3 bases and J by 5 bases, with 8 bases between the two germline ends. CDR3 size: 13 residues. Germline-derived CDR1 and CDR2 are KGHSH and LQKENI. Assay: immunoSEQ multiplex PCR; the TCRdb copy retains only in-frame clones and omits some. The repertoire holds tens of thousands of clones, with 70% to 80% as singletons. This TCR came from a human donor with non-small cell lung cancer who had a complete response to radiotherapy plus ipilimumab. The sample here was peripheral blood, taken from a patient treated with radiotherapy plus ipilimumab. V and J are TRBV18 and TRBJ1-5; unclear D gene. The CDR3 loop reads CASSPLTDQPQHF. In DNA form, the CDR3 reads TGTGCCAGCTCACCCCTTACTGATCAGCCCCAGCATTTT.